This T cell receptor (beta chain) was identified in a study of post-analysis software for immune sequencing data. Notes on the study in general: Strong co-clustering by F measure was seen for same-batch samples. Normalized Chao1 diversity was significantly lower in multiple sclerosis patients than in controls. In patients, TRBV5-6, TRBV5-1 and TRBV20-1 belonged to 4 or 5 TRBV segments found more frequently than in controls.

Carried by the TCR beta cDNA libraries were unique molecular identifiers. TCRdb re-analysed the PCR reads in MiXCR, keeping a single row per CDR3 protein. The table includes roughly 700,000 distinct CDR3 sequences, 30% detected once. There are a few counts of this clonotype. Its specificity is unknown. The length of the CDR3 is 15 residues. Per the germline V gene, CDR1 is MDHEN and CDR2 is SYDVKM. The trim removed 6 bases at V and 8 bases at J, leaving 12 bases unmatched. The sequence came from a girl between 5 and 17 years old with multiple sclerosis. The sample consisted of blood. J is TRBJ2-1 and V is TRBV28, with 8 bases identical to TRBD2. The CDR3: CASSTRRREVDEQFF. In nucleotides, the CDR3 is TGTGCCAGCAGCACCCGACGGCGGGAGGTAGATGAGCAGTTCTTC.